This T cell receptor (beta chain) is drawn from a study of blood T cell repertoires in COVID-19 (dated by TCRdb to 2020 to 2021). Regarding the research as a whole: Samples from collaborators originated in the United States, Italy and Spain and spanned both the acute and convalescent phases of COVID-19. The prospective study material was composed of cDNA or gDNA derived from T cells, B-cell-depleted T cells, or PBMCs. Subjects who had been exposed to COVID-19, were actively infected with it, or had recovered from it provided the deeply sampled blood TCRbeta repertoires that made up the dataset. A freely available public database, intended as a resource for researchers studying the immune response to SARS-CoV-2, is where the repertoires were released. The samples were drawn from two sources: the first 160 participants of the ongoing ImmuneRACE study, and 1,254 subjects contributed by 6 global collaborators. The sample metadata nearly always contained a de-identified subject ID, COVID-19 status, age in years and sex. Where available, HLA class I and class II types were taken from metadata supplied by the sample provider and were not determined by assay-based typing.

What the authors observed across the whole study: The amount of clinical and demographic metadata varied by source and participant and was provided uncurated.

Clipping removes 5 bases from V and 5 bases from J, with 7 as the unmatched junction base count. The cysteine opens and the valine closes a CDR3 of 14 amino acids. Of the read, only the CDR3 DNA is kept; its 42 bases are in frame from base 1. According to the germline V gene, CDR1 reads SGHNT and CDR2 reads YENEEA. TCRbeta CDR3 regions were amplified from genomic DNA using the immunoSEQ Assay, a bias-controlled multiplex PCR. The authors processed their data as follows. The number of nucleated cells in each sample was estimated from the amplification of reference gene primers within the assay. To quantify the absolute abundance of each unique TCRbeta CDR3 rearrangement, sequence reads were collapsed and filtered. Productive Simpson clonality was computed per sample as the square root of Simpson's diversity index over productive rearrangements. The table was pulled from immuneACCESS by TCRdb, which kept in-frame rearrangements only. Such tables lose some clones; where checked, under half of the loss comes from unresolved V genes, and the rest has no known cause. V, J and clone size derive from that table, while D and trimming were established from the DNA sequence. In all, the sample holds about 150,000 clones, and 84% of those were seen once. Approximately 40% of the sample rests with the top ten.

Of note for this clone: Its recognized antigen is unknown. No base-level quality is on record; no much larger clone is a single base apart.

Whole blood was collected in K2EDTA tubes by collaborating institutions according to the institutions' own protocols. For TCRbeta analysis, collaborators shipped samples in one of three forms: frozen whole blood, isolated PBMCs, or DNA extracted from either of those sample types. The sample consisted of peripheral blood. The rearranged chain carries TRBV11-3 and TRBJ2-7, with TRBD2 matching 9 junction bases. This TCR derives from a human donor in a cohort sampled during active COVID-19. The CDR3 is CASSRGTSRDEQYV. The sequenced DNA: TGTGCCAGCAGCCGAGGGACTAGCCGTGACGAGCAGTACGTC.